A selection of T cell receptor beta chains follows, all from one sample in a study of T cells in narcolepsy. Sequenced by immunoSEQ multiplex PCR; TCRdb stores in-frame clones only, minus some. The sample includes some 25,000 clones, approximately 89% of them seen just once. The sequenced sample was CD45RA- memory CD4+ T cells from PBMCs. These receptors all stem from a human donor with narcolepsy. CDR3s include the opening cysteine and the closing phenylalanine or tryptophan. The order of the fields is clone size, D gene, V gene, J gene, CDR3 DNA, CDR3 protein. D genes are given only for firm matches. For some rows the clone size is stated as once, few or many, or as a class when expanded; others skip it.

-	-	TRBV27	TRBJ1-1	TGTGCCAGCAGTTTCGCGGCAGACCGACCCCTAACTGAAGCTTTCTTT	CASSFAADRPLTEAFF
-	-	TRBV27	TRBJ2-3	TGTGCCAGCAGGGCAGGGGGCACAGATACGCAGTATTTT	CASRAGGTDTQYF
-	-	TRBV14	TRBJ2-7	TGTGCCAGCAGCCAAATGAGACTAGGGATCTACGAGCAGTACTTC	CASSQMRLGIYEQYF
-	-	TRBV6-5	TRBJ2-3	TGTGCCAGCAAGAGCGGAGACCTCAGCACAGATACGCAGTATTTT	CASKSGDLSTDTQYF
-	-	TRBV6-6	TRBJ2-7	TGTGCCAGCAGTAGCCGAAACTCACCCTCCTACGAGCAGTACTTC	CASSSRNSPSYEQYF
once	-	TRBV14	TRBJ2-7	TGTGCCAGCAGCAAATGGGACACCTACGAGCAGTACTTC	CASSKWDTYEQYF
-	-	TRBV27	TRBJ2-7	TGTGCCAGCAGCCCTCTTTTTAACATAGCGGCGACCTACGAGCAGTACTTC	CASSPLFNIAATYEQYF
-	TRBD2	TRBV5-1	TRBJ2-2	TGCGCCAGCAGCTTGGGAATTCTAGCGGGAGTCGTACGAAACACCGGGGAGCTGTTTTTT	CASSLGILAGVVRNTGELFF
-	-	TRBV1	TRBJ2-1	TGCACCAGCAGCCAACGAGGCTTCGGACTAGCATTCCCCAATGAGCAGTTCTTC	CTSSQRGFGLAFPNEQFF
-	TRBD1	TRBV18	TRBJ1-2	TGTGCCAGCTCACCACCCCCTCAGGGGGCTATTGGCTATGGCTACACCTTC	CASSPPPQGAIGYGYTF
-	TRBD2	TRBV16	TRBJ2-3	TGTGCCAGCAGCCTTCTGGGACTAGCGGATACTAGCACAGATACGCAGTATTTT	CASSLLGLADTSTDTQYF
-	TRBD1	TRBV19	TRBJ2-7	TGTGCCAGTAGTATCTCCGGGACAGGCCCCTCCTACGAGCAGTACTTC	CASSISGTGPSYEQYF
-	-	TRBV30	TRBJ1-2	TGTGCCTGGGAACGGACAGTCGGGAACTATGGCTACACCTTC	CAWERTVGNYGYTF
few	-	TRBV6-6	TRBJ2-7	TGTGCCAGCAGTTACCCCGGGGAGGGGGGGGCCGAGCAGTACTTC	CASSYPGEGGAEQYF
-	-	TRBV7-2	TRBJ2-3	TGTGCCAGCAGGACTAGTTTCACAGATACGCAGTATTTT	CASRTSFTDTQYF
-	TRBD1	TRBV2	TRBJ2-3	TGTGCCAGCAGTGGAGACTTGGCAGGGGGCTTTGGAGATACGCAGTATTTT	CASSGDLAGGFGDTQYF
-	-	TRBV27	TRBJ2-7	TGTGCCAGCCGCTTTTCCCCGGGGTCCGAGCAGTACTTC	CASRFSPGSEQYF
-	TRBD2	TRBV19	TRBJ2-1	TGTGCCACTAAAGAAGCGGGAGCACGCAATGAGCAGTTCTTC	CATKEAGARNEQFF
-	-	TRBV29-1	TRBJ2-3	TGCAGCTCCTTTCGGGGATTATACACAGATACGCAGTATTTT	CSSFRGLYTDTQYF
-	-	TRBV5-1	TRBJ2-1	TGCGCCAGCAGCGCCTCGACCGTAGCTCTAGCGCCCTCCTACAATGAGCAGTTCTTC	CASSASTVALAPSYNEQFF
-	TRBD1	TRBV18	TRBJ1-4	TGTGCCAGCTCACCGGGACAGCAAAAGTCTAATGAAAAACTGTTTTTT	CASSPGQQKSNEKLFF
-	-	TRBV28	TRBJ1-5	TGTGCCAGCAGATCCGGGACACCCCGCAATCAGCCCCAGCATTTT	CASRSGTPRNQPQHF
-	-	TRBV6-4	TRBJ1-2	TGTGCCAGCGCAGAGGAGCCTAACTATGGCTACACCTTC	CASAEEPNYGYTF
-	-	TRBV6-5	TRBJ1-3	TGTGCCAGCAGCCCCACAGGCCTTGGAAACACCATATATTTT	CASSPTGLGNTIYF
-	-	TRBV19	TRBJ1-2	TGTGCCAGTAGTATATCGGTCTATGGCTACACCTTC	CASSISVYGYTF
-	TRBD2	TRBV9	TRBJ2-1	TGTGCCAGCAGCGGGGGACTAGCGGGGAGCTCCTACAATGAGCAGTTCTTC	CASSGGLAGSSYNEQFF
-	TRBD2	TRBV19	TRBJ2-3	TGTGCCAGTAGTATCGTAGCGGGAGCGGGCACAGATACGCAGTATTTT	CASSIVAGAGTDTQYF
-	TRBD1	TRBV6-6	TRBJ1-1	TGTGCCAGCAGACAGGGGCCCCAGAACACTGAAGCTTTCTTT	CASRQGPQNTEAFF
-	-	TRBV2	TRBJ1-2	TGTGCCAGCAGAAACTTAAATTCAGGGATTTTTCCCTTC	CASRNLNSGIFPF
-	-	TRBV2	TRBJ2-3	TGTGCCAGCAGCAGGGATTCAGATACGCAGTATTTT	CASSRDSDTQYF
-	TRBD1	TRBV6-6	TRBJ1-1	TGTGCCAGCAGTTATTCCACAGGGGACACTGAAGCTTTCTTT	CASSYSTGDTEAFF
-	-	TRBV6-5	TRBJ2-3	TGTGCCAGCAGCCTCAGGGGAGATACGCAGTATTTT	CASSLRGDTQYF
-	-	TRBV13	TRBJ2-5	TGTGCCAGCAGCTTAAGGCCGGCGGAAGAGACCCAGTACTTC	CASSLRPAEETQYF
-	-	TRBV28	TRBJ2-7	TGTGCCAGCAGTTTGAACGTGGGGCCATACCCCTACGAGCAGTACTTC	CASSLNVGPYPYEQYF
-	-	TRBV4-1	TRBJ2-1	TGCGCCAGCAGCCAACCCATGAGGAGCTCCTACAATGAGCAGTTCTTC	CASSQPMRSSYNEQFF
-	TRBD2	TRBV5-4	TRBJ2-7	TGTGCCAGCAGCTTTCCAAGAGGGGCTAGCGGTATCTACGAGCAGTACTTC	CASSFPRGASGIYEQYF
-	TRBD2	TRBV14	TRBJ2-7	TGTGCCAGCAGCCAAGGCCTAGCGGTTCTCTACGAGCAGTACTTC	CASSQGLAVLYEQYF
-	-	TRBV15	TRBJ1-5	TGTGCCACCAGCAGGAGGCCTCAGCCCCAGCATTTT	CATSRRPQPQHF
-	TRBD1	TRBV2	TRBJ2-1	TGTGCCAGCAGTGAAATGACAGGGGGAAACAATGAGCAGTTCTTC	CASSEMTGGNNEQFF
-	TRBD2	TRBV11-3	TRBJ2-2	TGTGCCAGCAGCTCCGGGACTAGCGGTTACACCGGGGAGCTGTTTTTT	CASSSGTSGYTGELFF
-	TRBD1	TRBV7-9	TRBJ2-7	TGTGCCAGCAGCCAGACAGGGATAGCCTCCTACGAGCAGTACTTC	CASSQTGIASYEQYF
-	TRBD1	TRBV20-1	TRBJ2-5	TGCAGTGTAACAGGGGAAGAGACCCAGTACTTC	CSVTGEETQYF
-	TRBD2	TRBV4-1	TRBJ2-1	TGCGCCAGCAGCCCCCGGACTAGCGGGAGCAACAATGAGCAGTTCTTC	CASSPRTSGSNNEQFF
-	TRBD1	TRBV6-6	TRBJ2-1	TGTGCCAGCAGTTACACGACAGGGAATGAGCAGTTCTTC	CASSYTTGNEQFF
-	-	TRBV10-1	TRBJ2-1	TGCGCCAGCTTTAGGGCGGGGCGGGGGTTCTTC	CASFRAGRGFF
-	-	TRBV6-5	TRBJ2-7	TGTGCCAGCAGTTACTCTCAGGGGTCGTACGAGCAGTACTTC	CASSYSQGSYEQYF
-	-	TRBV7-2	TRBJ2-7	TGTGCCAGCAGCCCAAGGGCACTAGATCCGGAGGAGGAGCAGTACTTC	CASSPRALDPEEEQYF
once	TRBD1	TRBV7-2	TRBJ1-2	TGTGCCAGCAGCCAACCACAGGGGCGGGGAGGCTACACCTTC	CASSQPQGRGGYTF
few	-	TRBV30	TRBJ1-2	TGTGCCTGGAGTGAAGGCAGAGGTAGCTACACCTTC	CAWSEGRGSYTF
-	-	TRBV19	TRBJ1-2	TGTGCCAGTACAGATACAAACTATGGCTACACCTTC	CASTDTNYGYTF
-	-	TRBV6-1	TRBJ1-1	TGTGCCAGCACTCTAGACAGTTTGCTAACTGAAGCTTTCTTT	CASTLDSLLTEAFF
-	TRBD2	TRBV11-1	TRBJ2-5	TGTGCCAGCAGCTTACAACTAGCGGGAGTAGAGACCCAGTACTTC	CASSLQLAGVETQYF
-	-	TRBV7-9	TRBJ2-1	TGTGCCAGCAGCCCACCGCAGCGGAATTCCTACAATGAGCAGTTCTTC	CASSPPQRNSYNEQFF
-	TRBD2	TRBV6-4	TRBJ2-3	TGTGCCAGCAGGCGGGAGGTTATGGCAGATACGCAGTATTTT	CASRREVMADTQYF
-	-	TRBV18	TRBJ1-1	TGTGCCAGCTCACCAAATAACAGGGACACTGAAGCTTTCTTT	CASSPNNRDTEAFF
once	-	TRBV5-6	TRBJ2-5	TGTGCCAGCAGCTTATTCGGTGAAAGTCCTCAAGAGACCCAGTACTTC	CASSLFGESPQETQYF
-	TRBD1	TRBV19	TRBJ2-3	TGTGCCAGTAGTTTTGCAGGGGGCGGAATCGTAGATACGCAGTATTTT	CASSFAGGGIVDTQYF